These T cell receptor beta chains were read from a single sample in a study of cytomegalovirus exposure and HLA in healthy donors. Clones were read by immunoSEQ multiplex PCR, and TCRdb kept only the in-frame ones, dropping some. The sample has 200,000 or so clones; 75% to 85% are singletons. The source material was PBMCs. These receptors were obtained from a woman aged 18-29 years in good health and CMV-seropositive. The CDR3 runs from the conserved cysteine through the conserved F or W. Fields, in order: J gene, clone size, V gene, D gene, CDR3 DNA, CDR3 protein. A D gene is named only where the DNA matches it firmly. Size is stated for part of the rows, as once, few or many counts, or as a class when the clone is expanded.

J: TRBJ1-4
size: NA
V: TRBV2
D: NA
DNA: TGTGCCAGCAGTGAAGACAGGGAGTTGTCGCGACTGTTTTTT
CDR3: CASSEDRELSRLFF

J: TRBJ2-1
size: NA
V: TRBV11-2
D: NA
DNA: TGTGCCAGCAGCTCAGTCTGGGCAGGAAGACAGAATGAGCAGTTCTTC
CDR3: CASSSVWAGRQNEQFF

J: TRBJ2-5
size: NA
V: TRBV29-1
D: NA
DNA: TGCAACGCGGAGACCCAGTACTTC
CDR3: CNAETQYF

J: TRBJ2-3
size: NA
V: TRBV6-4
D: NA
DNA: TGTGCCAGCAGTGGGGGGGGCCCCTCAGATACGCAGTATTTT
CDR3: CASSGGGPSDTQYF

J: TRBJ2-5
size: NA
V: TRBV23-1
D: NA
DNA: TGCGCCAGCAGTCAATCGGGGGCATCAGAGACCCAGTACTTC
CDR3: CASSQSGASETQYF

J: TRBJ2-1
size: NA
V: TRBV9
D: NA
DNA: TGTGCCAGCAGCTTGACGACTGCGTTTTACAATGAGCAGTTCTTC
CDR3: CASSLTTAFYNEQFF

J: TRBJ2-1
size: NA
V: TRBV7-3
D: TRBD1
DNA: TGTGCCAGCAGTTTCGACAGGGGGCAATACAATGAGCAGTTCTTC
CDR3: CASSFDRGQYNEQFF

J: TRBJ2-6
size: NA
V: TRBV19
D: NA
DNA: TGTGCCAGTAGGGAGAGCTCTGGGGCCAACGTCCTGACTTTC
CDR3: CASRESSGANVLTF

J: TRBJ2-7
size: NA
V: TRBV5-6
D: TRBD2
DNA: TGTGCCAGCAGCTTGGGGCTAGCGGGGTGGTACGAGCAGTACTTC
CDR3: CASSLGLAGWYEQYF

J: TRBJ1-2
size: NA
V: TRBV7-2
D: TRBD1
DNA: TGTGCCAGCAGCTTAAGGGGGGACAGGGTTGGCTACACCTTC
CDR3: CASSLRGDRVGYTF

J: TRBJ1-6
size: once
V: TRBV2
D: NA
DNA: TGTGCCAGCGAGGATGCGACGGCTAATTCACCCCTCCACTTT
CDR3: CASEDATANSPLHF

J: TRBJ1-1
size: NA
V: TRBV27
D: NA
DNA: TGTGCCAGCAGTTTTGGGCTGGGGGCGGATGAAGCTTTCTTT
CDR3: CASSFGLGADEAFF

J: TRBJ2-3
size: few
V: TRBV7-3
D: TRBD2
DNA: TGTGCCAGCAGCCTCCTAGCGGGGGGGCCCATAGATACGCAGTATTTT
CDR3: CASSLLAGGPIDTQYF

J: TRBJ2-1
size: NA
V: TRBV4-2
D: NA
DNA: TGTGCCAGCAGCCAAGAGCCAGCGGCAGGACGCAATGAGCAGTTCTTC
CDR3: CASSQEPAAGRNEQFF

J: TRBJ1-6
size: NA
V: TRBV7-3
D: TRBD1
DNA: TGTGCCAGCAGTTCAGGGGGGTCACTCCTCCACTTT
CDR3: CASSSGGSLLHF

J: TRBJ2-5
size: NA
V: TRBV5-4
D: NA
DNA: TGTGCCAGCAGCTTGGACATTCCGGAGACCCAGTACTTC
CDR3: CASSLDIPETQYF

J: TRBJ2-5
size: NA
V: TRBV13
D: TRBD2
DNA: TGTGCCAGCAGCTTAGACCGGGGGGAAGAGACCCAGTACTTC
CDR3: CASSLDRGEETQYF

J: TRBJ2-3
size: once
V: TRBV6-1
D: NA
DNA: TGTGCCAGCAGTGAAGCGGGGGGAGCTTTCACAGATACGCAGTATTTT
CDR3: CASSEAGGAFTDTQYF

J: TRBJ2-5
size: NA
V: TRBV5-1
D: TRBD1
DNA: TGCGCCAGCAGCTGGGACAGGGAAGTAGAGACCCAGTACTTC
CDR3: CASSWDREVETQYF

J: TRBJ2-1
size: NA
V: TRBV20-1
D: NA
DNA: TGCAGTGCTAGCGATGTCAGTGAGCAGTTCTTC
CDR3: CSASDVSEQFF

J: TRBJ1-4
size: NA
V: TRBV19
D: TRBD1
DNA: TGTGCCAGTAGTAGACGGACAGGGCAGAATGAAAAACTGTTTTTT
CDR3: CASSRRTGQNEKLFF

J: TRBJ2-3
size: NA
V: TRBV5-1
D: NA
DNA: TGCGCCAGCACCATGGAGGGTCTTAGGGGAGATACGCAGTATTTT
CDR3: CASTMEGLRGDTQYF

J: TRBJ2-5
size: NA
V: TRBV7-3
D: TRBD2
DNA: TGTGCCAGCAGCTTATTGGGGCTAGCGGGGGGCAACCAAGAGACCCAGTACTTC
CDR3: CASSLLGLAGGNQETQYF

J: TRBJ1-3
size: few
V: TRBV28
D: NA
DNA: TGTGCCAGCAGTTTCCGACAGGCGTTGGCTGGAAACACCATATATTTT
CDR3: CASSFRQALAGNTIYF

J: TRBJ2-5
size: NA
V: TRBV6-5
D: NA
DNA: TGTGCCAGCAGTTACCCCGGGACATCGGAGACCCAGTACTTC
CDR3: CASSYPGTSETQYF

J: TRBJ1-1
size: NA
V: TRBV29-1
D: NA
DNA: TGCAGCGTGGCCGGACATTTATCTCCCATGAACACTGAAGCTTTCTTT
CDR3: CSVAGHLSPMNTEAFF

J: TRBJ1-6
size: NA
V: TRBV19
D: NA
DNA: TGTGCCAGTAGTATTCTCCCCACATCGGGGAATAATTCACCCCTCCACTTT
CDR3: CASSILPTSGNNSPLHF